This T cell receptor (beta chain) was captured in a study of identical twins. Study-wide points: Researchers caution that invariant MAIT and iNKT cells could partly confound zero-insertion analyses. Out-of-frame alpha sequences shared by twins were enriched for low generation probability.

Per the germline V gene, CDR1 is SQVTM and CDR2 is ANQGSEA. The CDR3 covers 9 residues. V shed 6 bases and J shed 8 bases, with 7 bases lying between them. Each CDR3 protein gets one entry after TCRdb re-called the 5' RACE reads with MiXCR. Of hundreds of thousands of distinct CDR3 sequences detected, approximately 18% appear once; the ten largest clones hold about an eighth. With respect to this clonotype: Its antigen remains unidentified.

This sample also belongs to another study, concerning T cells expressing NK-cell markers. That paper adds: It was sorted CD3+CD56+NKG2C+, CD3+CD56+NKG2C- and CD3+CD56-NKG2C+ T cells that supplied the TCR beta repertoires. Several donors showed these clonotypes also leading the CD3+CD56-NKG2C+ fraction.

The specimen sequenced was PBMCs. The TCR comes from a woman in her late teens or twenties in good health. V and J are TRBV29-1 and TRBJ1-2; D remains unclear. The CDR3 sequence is CSVGEGYTF. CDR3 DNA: TGCAGCGTCGGGGAGGGCTACACCTTC.